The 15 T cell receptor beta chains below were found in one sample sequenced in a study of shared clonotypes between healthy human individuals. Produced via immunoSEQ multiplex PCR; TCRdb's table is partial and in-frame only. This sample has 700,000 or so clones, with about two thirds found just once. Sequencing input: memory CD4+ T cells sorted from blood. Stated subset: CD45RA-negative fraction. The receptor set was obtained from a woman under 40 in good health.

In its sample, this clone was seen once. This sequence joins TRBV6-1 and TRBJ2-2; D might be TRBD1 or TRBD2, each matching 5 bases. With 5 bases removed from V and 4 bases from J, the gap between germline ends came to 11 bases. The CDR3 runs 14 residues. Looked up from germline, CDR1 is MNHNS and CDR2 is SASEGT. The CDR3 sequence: CASSRAGSTGELFF. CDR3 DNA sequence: TGTGCCAGCAGTCGGGCAGGGAGCACCGGGGAGCTGTTTTTT.

The CDR3 nucleotides read TGTGCCAGTAGTATCGGGCTAGCGGGAGGTAGGGAGACCCAGTACTTC. This gives the protein CASSIGLAGGRETQYF. V usage is TRBV19 and J usage is TRBJ2-5, with 11 nucleotides matching TRBD2. V was pared by 3 bases and J by 5 bases, with 8 bases of the junction left unmatched. From germline, CDR1 is LNHDA and CDR2 SQIVND (reference sequence). The CDR3 covers 16 residues.

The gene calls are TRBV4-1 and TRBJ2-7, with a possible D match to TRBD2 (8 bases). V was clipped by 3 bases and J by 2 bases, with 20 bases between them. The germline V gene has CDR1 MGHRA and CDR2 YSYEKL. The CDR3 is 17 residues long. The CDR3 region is CASSHAGGDRVTYEQYF. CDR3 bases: TGCGCCAGCAGCCACGCGGGAGGAGACAGGGTTACCTACGAGCAGTACTTC.

CDR3: CAISESQGTFNTEAFF. The CDR3 region has the DNA TGTGCCATCAGTGAGTCCCAGGGGACCTTTAACACTGAAGCTTTCTTT. V and J are TRBV10-3 and TRBJ1-1; tentatively, D is TRBD1 (6 bases). The CDR3 has 16 amino acids. V was trimmed by 0 bases and J by 2 bases, leaving 13 bases between them. Germline V gene data show CDR1 as ENHRY and CDR2 as SYGVKD.

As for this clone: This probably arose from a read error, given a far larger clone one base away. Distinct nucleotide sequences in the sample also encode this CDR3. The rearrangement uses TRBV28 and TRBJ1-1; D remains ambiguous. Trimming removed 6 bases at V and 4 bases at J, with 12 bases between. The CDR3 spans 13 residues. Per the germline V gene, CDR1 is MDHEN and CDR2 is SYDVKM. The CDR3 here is CASRTGWITEAFF. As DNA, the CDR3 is TGTGCCAGCAGGACGGGGTGGATCACTGAAGCTTTCTTT.

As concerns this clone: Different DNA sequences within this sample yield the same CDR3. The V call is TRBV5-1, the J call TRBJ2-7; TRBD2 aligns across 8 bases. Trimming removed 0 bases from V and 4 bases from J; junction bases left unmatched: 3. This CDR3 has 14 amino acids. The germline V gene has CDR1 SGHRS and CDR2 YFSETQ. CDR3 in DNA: TGCGCCAGCAGCTTGGCGAGCGGGAGTTACGAGCAGTACTTC. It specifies CASSLASGSYEQYF.

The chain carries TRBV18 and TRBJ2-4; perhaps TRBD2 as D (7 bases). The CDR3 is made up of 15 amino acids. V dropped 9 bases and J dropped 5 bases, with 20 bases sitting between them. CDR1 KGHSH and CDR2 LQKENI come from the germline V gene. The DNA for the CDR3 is TGTGCCAGTGGCTATTCGCGGGGGCGAGAAAACATTCAGTACTTC. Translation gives CASGYSRGRENIQYF.

Written as DNA, the CDR3 is TGTGCCAGTAGTCTTCTAGCGGGGTCTTGGGAGACCCAGTACTTC. It codes for CASSLLAGSWETQYF. This chain links TRBV19 with TRBJ2-5; 9 bases map to TRBD2. The CDR3 spans 15 residues. Germline lookup yields CDR1 LNHDA and CDR2 SQIVND (reference sequence). V was pared by 5 bases and J by 5 bases, with 9 bases of the junction left unmatched.

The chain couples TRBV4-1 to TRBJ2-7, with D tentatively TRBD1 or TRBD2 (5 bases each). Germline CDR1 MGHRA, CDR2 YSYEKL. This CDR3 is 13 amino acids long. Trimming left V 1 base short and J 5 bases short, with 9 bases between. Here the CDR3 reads CASSQVGDHEQYF. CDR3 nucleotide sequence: TGCGCCAGCAGCCAAGTGGGGGACCACGAGCAGTACTTC.

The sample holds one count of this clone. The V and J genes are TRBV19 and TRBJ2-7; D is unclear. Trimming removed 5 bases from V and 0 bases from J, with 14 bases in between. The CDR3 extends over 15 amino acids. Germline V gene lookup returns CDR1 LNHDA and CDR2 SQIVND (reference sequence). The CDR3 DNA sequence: TGTGCCAGTAGTTCCCGGCCCGGCGGCTCCTACGAGCAGTACTTC. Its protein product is CASSSRPGGSYEQYF.

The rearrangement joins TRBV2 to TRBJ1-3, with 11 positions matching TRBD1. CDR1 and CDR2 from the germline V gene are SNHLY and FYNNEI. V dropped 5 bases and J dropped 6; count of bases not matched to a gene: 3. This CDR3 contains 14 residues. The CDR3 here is CASSSGQGVNTIYF. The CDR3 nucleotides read TGTGCCAGCAGTTCGGGACAGGGGGTAAACACCATATATTTT.

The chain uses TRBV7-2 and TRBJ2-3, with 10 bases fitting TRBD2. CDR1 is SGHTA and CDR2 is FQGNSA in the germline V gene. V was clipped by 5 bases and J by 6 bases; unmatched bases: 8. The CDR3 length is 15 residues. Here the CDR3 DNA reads TGTGCCAGCAGCCCTCTAGCGGGAGTAGCGGATACGCAGTATTTT. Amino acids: CASSPLAGVADTQYF.

The DNA for the CDR3 is TGTGCCAGCAGCCAAGACCCGGGTGGACTGTCCTACAATGAGCAGTTCTTC. Translated: CASSQDPGGLSYNEQFF. The V call is TRBV4-2, the J call TRBJ2-1; possible D gene TRBD2, 5 bases. The germline CDR1 and CDR2 sequences are LGHNA and YNFKEQ. V gave up 0 bases and J gave up 1 base, with 13 bases separating them. The CDR3 contains 17 residues.

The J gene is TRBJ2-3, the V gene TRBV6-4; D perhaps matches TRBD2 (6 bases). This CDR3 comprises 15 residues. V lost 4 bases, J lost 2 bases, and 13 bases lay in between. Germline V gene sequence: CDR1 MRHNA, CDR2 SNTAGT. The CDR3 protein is CASSVEAGFTDTQYF. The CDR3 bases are TGTGCCAGCAGTGTAGAGGCGGGATTCACAGATACGCAGTATTTT.

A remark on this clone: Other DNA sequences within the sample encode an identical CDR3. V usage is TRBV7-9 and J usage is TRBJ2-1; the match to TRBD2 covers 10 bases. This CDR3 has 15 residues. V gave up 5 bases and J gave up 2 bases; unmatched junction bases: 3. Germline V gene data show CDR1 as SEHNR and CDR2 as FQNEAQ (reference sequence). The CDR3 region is CASSTLAGAYNEQFF. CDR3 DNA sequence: TGTGCCAGCAGCACCCTAGCGGGAGCCTACAATGAGCAGTTCTTC. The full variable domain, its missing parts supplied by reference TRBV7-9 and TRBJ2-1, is DTGVSQNPRHKITKRGQNVTFRCDPISEHNRLYWYRQTLGQGPEFLTYFQNEAQLEKSRLLSDRFSAERPKGSFSTLEIQRTEQGDSAMYLCASSTLAGAYNEQFFGPGTRLTVL.